This entry describes one T cell receptor beta chain. The target antigen is unknown. Newly diagnosed patients aged 18 to 65 had hyperthyroidism of under 2 months' duration. PBMCs were derived from roughly 10 ml fresh peripheral blood. These data originate in a study of T cells in Graves' hyperthyroidism and ophthalmopathy. The study's findings and limits: Also found in blood were most expanded thyroid clonotypes above 0.001. Ophthalmopathy could be told apart from stable hyperthyroidism with a 13 V-J model.

Amplification yielded TCR beta CDR3 regions, with RNA transcripts as the source. The primer set for the first-round RT-PCR of the TCR CDR3 was HTBI. Using its own MiXCR run on the multiplex PCR reads, TCRdb lists one record per CDR3 protein. The sample contains about 560,000 distinct CDR3 sequences, 16% of which appear only once. CDR3 length: 16 residues. Germline lookup yields CDR1 SQVTM and CDR2 ANQGSEA. V shed 0 bases and J 2 bases; nucleotides not matched to a gene: 10. The TCR was taken from a woman aged 18-29 years with Graves' hyperthyroidism. The chain recombines TRBV29-1 with TRBJ2-7, with TRBD1 identical over 7 bases. Sequenced: blood. The CDR3 protein is CSVEESGTVNPYEQYF. Here the CDR3 DNA reads TGCAGCGTTGAAGAGTCCGGGACAGTGAACCCCTACGAGCAGTACTTC.